These T cell receptor beta chains were read from a single sample in a study of blood T cell repertoires in COVID-19. Measured with immunoSEQ multiplex PCR; TCRdb has only the in-frame clones, and not every one. The sample yields around 140,000 clones, about nine tenths seen once. Specimen: peripheral blood. These receptors were collected from a man aged 45-65 years with active COVID-19. Both conserved end residues are part of each CDR3. The D gene is left open where the match is weak. Some rows have no size entry. The others give once, few or many, or a class for an expanded clone.

V: TRBV3-1/TRBV3-2
J: TRBJ1-2
D: -
length: 13
size: -
CDR3: CASSQGQGGGYTF
DNA: TGTGCCAGCAGCCAAGGGCAGGGCGGCGGCTACACCTTC

V: TRBV9
J: TRBJ2-7
D: TRBD2
length: 14
size: -
CDR3: CASSVEGLAYEQYF
DNA: TGTGCCAGCAGCGTCGAGGGACTAGCATACGAGCAGTACTTC

V: TRBV6-5
J: TRBJ1-6
D: -
length: 15
size: -
CDR3: CASRDGGLVNSPLHF
DNA: TGTGCCAGCAGGGACGGGGGTCTAGTGAATTCACCCCTCCACTTT

V: TRBV4-2
J: TRBJ2-1
D: TRBD2
length: 15
size: -
CDR3: CASSQDKRTSDEQFF
DNA: TGTGCCAGCAGCCAAGATAAGCGGACTAGCGATGAGCAGTTCTTC

V: TRBV7-9
J: TRBJ1-2
D: -
length: 15
size: -
CDR3: CASTKGSGVDYGYTF
DNA: TGTGCCAGCACCAAGGGTTCCGGGGTGGACTATGGCTACACCTTC

V: TRBV4-1
J: TRBJ1-3
D: -
length: 17
size: -
CDR3: CASSQDSFGGFGNTIYF
DNA: TGCGCCAGCAGCCAAGATTCCTTCGGGGGGTTTGGAAACACCATATATTTT

V: TRBV5-1
J: TRBJ1-4
D: -
length: 16
size: -
CDR3: CASSKTPRDSNEKLFF
DNA: TGCGCCAGCAGCAAAACCCCCCGGGACTCTAATGAAAAACTGTTTTTT

V: TRBV6-2/TRBV6-3
J: TRBJ1-1
D: -
length: 14
size: few
CDR3: CASSYSEGSTEAFF
DNA: TGTGCCAGCAGTTACTCGGAGGGTTCCACTGAAGCTTTCTTT

V: TRBV4-1
J: TRBJ1-5
D: -
length: 18
size: many
CDR3: CASSQDMGLRRINQPQHF
DNA: TGCGCCAGCAGCCAAGATATGGGACTTAGAAGGATCAATCAGCCCCAGCATTTT

V: TRBV5-1
J: TRBJ2-2
D: TRBD2
length: 16
size: -
CDR3: CASSPRTSGGTWELFF
DNA: TGCGCCAGCAGCCCGCGGACTAGCGGGGGCACCTGGGAGCTGTTTTTT

V: TRBV6-2/TRBV6-3
J: TRBJ2-7
D: TRBD1
length: 14
size: once
CDR3: CASSPGQGWREQYF
DNA: TGTGCCAGCAGTCCGGGACAGGGGTGGCGCGAGCAGTACTTC

V: TRBV27
J: TRBJ1-1
D: TRBD1
length: 20
size: -
CDR3: CASSLSGTGRGIPVNTEAFF
DNA: TGTGCCAGCAGTCTATCCGGGACAGGGAGGGGTATACCGGTGAACACTGAAGCTTTCTTT

V: TRBV3-1/TRBV3-2
J: TRBJ2-1
D: -
length: 13
size: once
CDR3: CASSQDPHVEQFF
DNA: TGTGCCAGCAGCCAAGACCCCCATGTTGAGCAGTTCTTC

V: TRBV11-1
J: TRBJ2-5
D: TRBD2
length: 13
size: -
CDR3: CASSLAERGAQYF
DNA: TGTGCCAGCAGCTTAGCGGAGCGGGGCGCCCAGTACTTC

V: TRBV29-1
J: TRBJ1-2
D: -
length: 14
size: -
CDR3: CSVPKGVGVYGYTF
DNA: TGCAGCGTGCCGAAAGGGGTAGGGGTCTATGGCTACACCTTC

V: TRBV11-2
J: TRBJ1-1
D: -
length: 13
size: -
CDR3: CASSPGQYTEAFF
DNA: TGTGCCAGCAGCCCCGGACAGTACACTGAAGCTTTCTTT

V: TRBV5-4
J: TRBJ2-7
D: TRBD1
length: 15
size: once
CDR3: CASSSGQGGTYEQYF
DNA: TGTGCCAGCAGTTCTGGACAGGGGGGAACCTACGAGCAGTACTTC

V: TRBV4-1
J: TRBJ2-2
D: TRBD2
length: 17
size: -
CDR3: CASSPPLAGGRTGELFF
DNA: TGCGCCAGCAGCCCGCCGCTAGCGGGGGGGCGCACCGGGGAGCTGTTTTTT

V: TRBV19
J: TRBJ2-5
D: TRBD1
length: 15
size: once
CDR3: CASSTRQGARETQYF
DNA: TGTGCCAGTAGTACCCGACAGGGAGCCAGGGAGACCCAGTACTTC

V: TRBV28
J: TRBJ2-2
D: TRBD2
length: 15
size: -
CDR3: CASSQRLAGVGELFF
DNA: TGTGCCAGCAGCCAGAGACTAGCGGGGGTAGGGGAGCTGTTTTTT

V: TRBV7-2
J: TRBJ1-1
D: TRBD1
length: 15
size: -
CDR3: CASSLGPRGRTEAFF
DNA: TGTGCCAGCAGCTTAGGGCCCAGGGGGCGAACTGAAGCTTTCTTT

V: TRBV4-2
J: TRBJ1-2
D: -
length: 15
size: once
CDR3: CASSQADSQSYGYTF
DNA: TGTGCCAGCAGCCAAGCGGACAGCCAATCCTATGGCTACACCTTC

V: TRBV19
J: TRBJ1-4
D: -
length: 16
size: -
CDR3: CASSRGRGATNEKLFF
DNA: TGTGCCAGTAGTAGAGGCAGGGGTGCCACTAATGAAAAACTGTTTTTT

V: TRBV6-9
J: TRBJ1-2
D: -
length: 15
size: -
CDR3: CASILSRGPNYGYTF
DNA: TGTGCCAGCATTCTTAGCAGGGGCCCCAACTATGGCTACACCTTC

V: TRBV6-1
J: TRBJ1-1
D: -
length: 14
size: -
CDR3: CASSESGALTEAFF
DNA: TGTGCCAGCAGTGAATCAGGGGCCCTCACTGAAGCTTTCTTT

V: TRBV4-1
J: TRBJ2-1
D: TRBD2
length: 15
size: -
CDR3: CASSLSGTSSAEQFF
DNA: TGCGCCAGCAGTCTATCCGGGACTAGTTCCGCTGAGCAGTTCTTC

V: TRBV15
J: TRBJ1-5
D: TRBD1
length: 18
size: -
CDR3: CATSRDSNTGEGNQPQHF
DNA: TGTGCCACCAGCAGAGATTCCAATACAGGGGAAGGCAATCAGCCCCAGCATTTT

V: TRBV3-1/TRBV3-2
J: TRBJ1-6
D: -
length: 18
size: -
CDR3: CASSQEGGGKQGNSPLHF
DNA: TGTGCCAGCAGCCAAGAAGGTGGGGGGAAGCAGGGAAATTCACCCCTCCACTTT

V: TRBV7-2
J: TRBJ1-5
D: -
length: 12
size: few
CDR3: CASSLGLAPQHF
DNA: TGTGCCAGCAGCCTGGGACTGGCGCCCCAGCATTTT

V: TRBV3-1/TRBV3-2
J: TRBJ2-7
D: -
length: 18
size: once
CDR3: CASSRGLPGGGWSYEQYF
DNA: TGTGCCAGCAGCCGGGGGCTCCCCGGCGGCGGGTGGAGCTACGAGCAGTACTTC

V: TRBV7-2
J: TRBJ1-4
D: TRBD1
length: 16
size: -
CDR3: CASSLGTGRANEKLFF
DNA: TGTGCCAGCAGCTTAGGGACAGGGAGGGCTAATGAAAAACTGTTTTTT

V: TRBV19
J: TRBJ2-6
D: -
length: 14
size: -
CDR3: CASSIRGGANVLTF
DNA: TGTGCCAGTAGTATCAGGGGTGGGGCCAACGTCCTGACTTTC

V: TRBV10-3
J: TRBJ1-1
D: -
length: 13
size: -
CDR3: CAISESVGPEAFF
DNA: TGTGCCATCAGTGAGTCGGTTGGGCCTGAAGCTTTCTTT

V: TRBV5-1
J: TRBJ1-1
D: TRBD1
length: 17
size: -
CDR3: CASSPQGQGVGNTEAFF
DNA: TGCGCCAGCAGCCCCCAGGGACAGGGGGTGGGGAACACTGAAGCTTTCTTT

V: TRBV6-2/TRBV6-3
J: TRBJ2-7
D: -
length: 12
size: -
CDR3: CASSSQGYEQYF
DNA: TGTGCCAGCAGTTCACAGGGTTACGAGCAGTACTTC

V: TRBV9
J: TRBJ1-3
D: -
length: 15
size: -
CDR3: CASSRSSGSGNTIYF
DNA: TGTGCCAGCAGCCGGTCCTCGGGCTCTGGAAACACCATATATTTT

V: TRBV9
J: TRBJ2-7
D: -
length: 14
size: -
CDR3: CASSSSLGAYEQYF
DNA: TGTGCCAGCAGCTCCTCCCTGGGAGCCTACGAGCAGTACTTC

V: TRBV7-7
J: TRBJ2-5
D: -
length: 15
size: -
CDR3: CASSLGGTPEETQYF
DNA: TGTGCCAGCAGCTTAGGAGGGACTCCTGAAGAGACCCAGTACTTC

V: TRBV5-8
J: TRBJ1-5
D: TRBD1
length: 17
size: -
CDR3: CASSLLRQGRSNQPQHF
DNA: TGTGCCAGCAGCTTGTTAAGACAGGGTCGATCCAATCAGCCCCAGCATTTT

V: TRBV27
J: TRBJ1-1
D: -
length: 14
size: -
CDR3: CASSSRERNTEAFF
DNA: TGTGCCAGCAGTTCCAGGGAAAGGAACACTGAAGCTTTCTTT

V: TRBV2
J: TRBJ1-5
D: -
length: 15
size: -
CDR3: CASSLLPSNLQPQHF
DNA: TGTGCCAGCAGCCTTCTACCCTCTAATCTTCAGCCCCAGCATTTT

V: TRBV18
J: TRBJ2-1
D: TRBD1
length: 18
size: -
CDR3: CASSPSIVRQGKENEQFF
DNA: TGTGCCAGCTCACCGAGCATTGTAAGACAGGGAAAGGAAAATGAGCAGTTCTTC

V: TRBV25-1
J: TRBJ2-5
D: -
length: 14
size: -
CDR3: CASSELQGVETQYF
DNA: TGTGCCAGCAGTGAACTACAGGGTGTGGAGACCCAGTACTTC

V: TRBV4-1
J: TRBJ1-2
D: TRBD1
length: 18
size: -
CDR3: CASSLPRFGQGDNYGYTF
DNA: TGCGCCAGCAGCCTCCCACGTTTTGGACAGGGAGATAACTATGGCTACACCTTC

V: TRBV3-1/TRBV3-2
J: TRBJ1-1
D: -
length: 14
size: -
CDR3: CASSHQGSGLEAFF
DNA: TGTGCCAGCAGCCACCAGGGTTCAGGCTTAGAAGCTTTCTTT

V: TRBV5-1
J: TRBJ1-1
D: -
length: 17
size: few
CDR3: CASSGRLNALLNTEAFF
DNA: TGCGCCAGCAGCGGTCGACTTAACGCACTCTTGAACACTGAAGCTTTCTTT

V: TRBV28
J: TRBJ1-3
D: TRBD1
length: 13
size: -
CDR3: CARGDRGQNTIYF
DNA: TGTGCCAGGGGGGACAGGGGTCAAAACACCATATATTTT

V: TRBV2
J: TRBJ2-7
D: TRBD1
length: 12
size: once
CDR3: CASSRTGYEQYF
DNA: TGTGCCAGCAGCAGGACAGGGTATGAGCAGTACTTC

V: TRBV2
J: TRBJ2-5
D: -
length: 13
size: -
CDR3: CASRDRGQETQYF
DNA: TGTGCCAGCAGGGACCGGGGCCAAGAGACCCAGTACTTC

V: TRBV6-6
J: TRBJ2-3
D: TRBD2
length: 14
size: -
CDR3: CASDSGRGTDTQYF
DNA: TGTGCCAGTGATAGCGGGAGGGGCACAGATACGCAGTATTTT

V: TRBV6-2/TRBV6-3
J: TRBJ1-1
D: -
length: 14
size: -
CDR3: CASSYSLGNTEAFF
DNA: TGTGCCAGCAGTTACTCCCTCGGGAACACTGAAGCTTTCTTT

V: TRBV27
J: TRBJ1-2
D: -
length: 14
size: -
CDR3: CASSFSGVNYGYTF
DNA: TGTGCCAGCAGTTTTTCAGGGGTTAACTATGGCTACACCTTC

V: TRBV9
J: TRBJ2-7
D: TRBD2
length: 14
size: -
CDR3: CASNGLAGFCEQYF
DNA: TGTGCCAGCAACGGACTAGCGGGGTTTTGCGAGCAGTACTTC

V: TRBV2
J: TRBJ1-1
D: -
length: 12
size: -
CDR3: CASNRRGVEAFF
DNA: TGTGCCAGCAACAGAAGGGGCGTTGAAGCTTTCTTT